This TCR beta chain is from a study of CD8 T cells in Susac syndrome. Study-level background: Patients with Susac syndrome, at blood draw, were therapy-naive, on corticosteroids, or on intravenous immunoglobulin alone.

Concerning this clonotype itself: What it binds is unknown.

Germline loops: CDR1 LGHNA, CDR2 YSLEER. With V trimmed by 0 bases and J by 4 bases, 7 bases remained unmatched. This CDR3 contains 17 residues. Sequencing of TCR beta was performed on blood CD8+ and CD4+ T cells. When the RNA was reverse transcribed, random hexamers were used with an input of about 0.5 to 1 ug. Across 54 Vbeta and 13 Jbeta, TCR beta CDR3 was amplified with immunoSEQ multiplex PCR. TCRdb re-derived calls from the immunoSEQ multiplex PCR reads in MiXCR, one entry per CDR3 protein. The data contain 170,000 or so distinct CDR3 sequences, around 96% of them singletons. Study results and limitations: Clonal expansion was not observed in the Susac syndrome CD4+ T cell repertoires.

The sample taken for sequencing was CD4+ T cells from PBMCs. The receptor was isolated from a human donor with Susac syndrome. J is TRBJ2-1 and V is TRBV4-3; 9 nucleotides line up with TRBD2. In DNA form, the CDR3 reads TGCGCCAGCAGCCAAGATAAAGCGGGGGGAGGTTACAATGAGCAGTTCTTC. Translation: CASSQDKAGGGYNEQFF.